The 27 T cell receptor beta chains in this list originate from one sample, sequenced in a study of blood T cells in healthy people across ages. Then a second PCR, running roughly 7 to 11 cycles, was carried out with a sample-barcoded 5' primer and a J-beta primer mix. TCRdb called the 5' RACE reads again in MiXCR, with one record for every CDR3 protein. The profile shows some 700,000 distinct CDR3 sequences, more than 40% of them singletons. The sequenced sample was blood. These receptors were obtained from a woman aged 55-70 years in good health.

A word on this clonotype: Just one base apart from a much larger clone, this may be a read error. V gene TRBV10-3 combines with J gene TRBJ2-3, with 11 bases fitting TRBD2. CDR1 and CDR2 from the germline V gene are ENHRY and SYGVKD. CDR3 length equals 17 residues. The chain's CDR3 is CAISESTSGVVTETQYF. The CDR3 DNA is TGTGCCATCAGTGAGTCGACTAGCGGGGTGGTAACAGAGACGCAGTATTTT.

In this sample, this clonotype turned up many times. This sequence joins TRBV29-1 and TRBJ1-4; TRBD1 matches 8 bases. This CDR3 spans 14 amino acids. V shed 6 bases, J shed 3 bases, and the junction held 6 bases outside the gene matches. Germline CDR1 and CDR2: SQVTM and ANQGSEA. CDR3 in amino acids: CSVLPTGANEKLFF. CDR3 in DNA: TGCAGCGTCCTACCGACAGGGGCTAATGAAAAACTGTTTTTT.

This clonotype showed up just once. Germline is not matched at one junction end, which may reflect a read error. This rearrangement joins TRBV12-3 or TRBV12-4 to TRBJ2-5; 7 bases agree with TRBD1. The J call may be incorrect, as the DNA end agrees better with TRBJ2-7. The CDR3 contains 15 residues. DNA for the CDR3: TGTGCCAGCAGCTTAGGACAGGAAGGTGTCTACGAGCAGTACTTC. Protein product: CASSLGQEGVYEQYF.

V gene TRBV13 combines with J gene TRBJ2-7; D might be TRBD2 (6 bases). CDR1 is PRHDT, CDR2 FYEKMQ, per germline (reference sequence). This CDR3 comprises 14 residues. The V and J ends lost 2 bases and 7 bases respectively, with 15 bases between them. CDR3 bases: TGTGCCAGCAGCTTACAGGAGGGCCGGGAAGAGCAGTACTTC. This translates into CASSLQEGREEQYF. The full variable domain, in which reference TRBV13 and TRBJ2-7 provide the parts outside the CDR3, is AAGVIQSPRHLIKEKRETATLKCYPIPRHDTVYWYQQGPGQDPQFLISFYEKMQSDKGSIPDRFSAQQFSDYHSELNMSSLELGDSALYFCASSLQEGREEQYFGPGTRLTVT.

This chain uses TRBV7-2 with TRBJ2-4; 10 bases are a match to TRBD1. V trimming: 5 bases; J trimming: 13 bases; junction bases outside the gene matches: 11. Per germline, CDR1 SGHTA and CDR2 FQGNSA. This CDR3 contains 14 residues. The CDR3 reads CASSTGQGVGEQYF. The CDR3 DNA reads TGTGCCAGCAGCACCGGACAGGGGGTCGGTGAGCAGTACTTC. The full variable domain, in which reference TRBV7-2 and TRBJ2-4 provide the parts outside the CDR3, is GAGVSQSPSNKVTEKGKDVELRCDPISGHTALYWYRQSLGQGLEFLIYFQGNSAPDKSGLPSDRFSAERTGGSVSTLTIQRTQQEDSAVYLCASSTGQGVGEQYFGAGTRLSVL.

The rearrangement uses TRBV20-1 and TRBJ1-2; D gene ambiguous. The CDR3 runs 11 residues. The germline V gene has CDR1 DFQATT and CDR2 SNEGSKA (reference sequence). The germline V and J ends were trimmed by 8 bases and 1 base, with 8 bases remaining between them. CDR3 DNA: TGCAGTACGAGGATTAACTATGGCTACACCTTC. It yields the protein CSTRINYGYTF.

This clonotype has a single count. The chain joins TRBV21-1 to TRBJ2-5; the D call in the table, TRBD1, was not verified against the DNA. TRBV21-1 is termed a pseudogene. This CDR3 region has 19 residues. The CDR3 sequence is CASSKDGVQEGGPDRTQYF. DNA for the CDR3: TGTGCCAGCAGCAAAGATGGAGTACAGGAAGGGGGTCCAGATAGGACCCAGTACTTC.

This clonotype showed up many times. V is TRBV4-3 and J is TRBJ2-1; 7 bases agree with TRBD2. Per germline, CDR1 LGHNA and CDR2 YSLEER. This CDR3 has 16 amino acids. The J segment lost 6 bases and the V segment lost 0 bases, leaving 8 bases of the junction unmatched. Here the CDR3 DNA reads TGCGCCAGCAGCCAAGAGGGGGGTGGCGGGAGCAATGAGCAGTTCTTC. As protein: CASSQEGGGGSNEQFF.

The genes are TRBV20-1 and TRBJ2-3; 15 nucleotides match TRBD2. This CDR3 has 15 amino acids. CDR1 is DFQATT, CDR2 SNEGSKA, per germline (reference sequence). Trimming took 3 bases from V and 5 from J; bases not matched to a gene: 3. The CDR3, as DNA: TGCAGTGCTAGTGGGACTAGCGGGAGGATAGATACGCAGTATTTT. This gives the protein CSASGTSGRIDTQYF.

Notes on this clonotype: At one end, the junction sequence differs from germline, possibly due to a read error. The chain is built from TRBV24-1 and TRBJ2-2; no clear D. CDR3 size: 13 residues. The germline V gene has CDR1 KGHDR and CDR2 SFDVKD. The CDR3 region has the DNA TGTGCCACCAGTGAGTTGGAAACCGGAGAGCTGTTTTTT. Its translation is CATSELETGELFF.

Only one count was recorded for this clonotype. The V call is TRBV3-1, the J call TRBJ1-4; TRBD1 matches 10 bases. V was clipped by 4 bases and J by 8 bases; unmatched bases: 7. The CDR3 consists of 15 residues. Germline V CDR1 and CDR2: LGHDT, YNNKEL (reference sequence). The CDR3, as DNA: TGTGCCAGCAGCCTAACTGGGACAGGGGTGGAAAAACTGTTTTTT. Protein sequence: CASSLTGTGVEKLFF.

Concerning this clonotype itself: One junction end does not reproduce the germline sequence, and a read error may be involved. The rearrangement joins TRBV28 to TRBJ2-1, with TRBD2 matching 12 bases. The CDR3 sequence is 16 residues long. Germline CDR1 and CDR2: MDHEN and SYDVKM. In DNA, the CDR3 is TGTGCCAGCAGTTCTCCCGGGACTAGCGGGTACAATGAGCGGTTCTTC. This gives the protein CASSSPGTSGYNERFF.

This clonotype was found once. A much larger clone differs from this one at a single base, so this may be a read error. V gene TRBV9 combines with J gene TRBJ2-1; TRBD2 is a possible D gene (6 bases). CDR1 is SGDLS and CDR2 is YYNGEE in the germline V gene. The CDR3 extends over 15 amino acids. V gave up 4 bases and J gave up 8 bases, with 19 bases separating them. The CDR3 DNA reads as TGTGCCAGCAGCCCCCACGGGAGAGGCGGGGATGAGCAGTTCTTC. It translates to CASSPHGRGGDEQFF.

This chain connects TRBV30 to TRBJ2-5; unclear D gene. This CDR3 region has 13 residues. Trimming removed 0 bases at V and 1 base at J, with 6 bases between. Germline values: CDR1 GTSNPN, CDR2 SVGIG (reference sequence). CDR3 amino acids: CAWSVPSQETQYF. The CDR3 DNA reads as TGTGCCTGGAGTGTACCGTCCCAAGAGACCCAGTACTTC.

This clonotype appeared many times. V is TRBV7-7 and J is TRBJ2-5; D perhaps matches TRBD2 (6 bases). This CDR3 spans 15 amino acids. Per the germline V gene, CDR1 is SSHAT and CDR2 is FNYEAQ (reference sequence). Trimming cost V 5 bases and J 2 bases, with 15 bases left between them. The DNA of the CDR3 is TGTGCCAGCAGCCCTACGGGAGCGAATCAAGAGACCCAGTACTTC. Protein: CASSPTGANQETQYF.

On this clonotype itself: At one end the junction does not follow the germline gene, possibly because of a read error. The chain uses TRBV10-2 and TRBJ2-3; D unresolved. The CDR3 extends over 11 amino acids. Germline CDR1 reads WSHSY; CDR2 reads SAAADI. The CDR3 bases are TGCGCCTGCAGTGAGGCAGATACGCAGTATTTT. Translation gives CACSEADTQYF.

This sequence joins TRBV20-1 and TRBJ1-6, with 9 bases that match TRBD1. V shed 2 bases, J shed 7 bases, and the junction held 9 bases outside the gene matches. This CDR3 comprises 16 residues. The germline V gene has CDR1 DFQATT and CDR2 SNEGSKA (reference sequence). In DNA, the CDR3 is TGCAGTGCTAGAATGGGACAGGGAGTCGGGAATTCACCCCTCCACTTT. Amino acid sequence: CSARMGQGVGNSPLHF.

This chain links TRBV20-1 with TRBJ2-3; D gene unclear. Trimming pared 6 bases from V and 2 bases from J, leaving 12 bases between. Germline V gives CDR1 DFQATT, CDR2 SNEGSKA (reference sequence). CDR3 length: 13 residues. CDR3 sequence: CSASDRNTDTQYF. The CDR3 DNA reads as TGCAGTGCCTCGGATCGGAACACAGATACGCAGTATTTT.

This rearrangement joins TRBV20-1 to TRBJ2-5; the D is unclear. CDR3 length: 15 residues. V was cut by 0 bases and J by 2 bases, with 13 bases left in between. CDR1 and CDR2 from the germline V gene are DFQATT and SNEGSKA (reference sequence). DNA of the CDR3: TGCAGTGCTAGAGATAGGCGGAGATTTCAAGAGACCCAGTACTTC. Protein sequence: CSARDRRRFQETQYF.

The chain is built from TRBV28 and TRBJ2-5; perhaps TRBD2 as D (5 bases). The CDR3 consists of 14 residues. Germline CDR1 and CDR2: MDHEN and SYDVKM. Between the trimmed V and J ends, which lost 5 bases and 11 bases, there was a span of 21 bases. In DNA, the CDR3 is TGTGCCAGCAGTAATGCGGGCCTAGCCAATGAGCAGTACTTC. Encoded protein: CASSNAGLANEQYF. The whole variable domain, remainder taken from reference TRBV28 and TRBJ2-5, is DVKVTQSSRYLVKRTGEKVFLECVQDMDHENMFWYRQDPGLGLRLIYFSYDVKMKEKGDIPEGYSVSREKKERFSLILESASTNQTSMYLCASSNAGLANEQYFGPGTRLLVL.

V usage is TRBV5-5 and J usage is TRBJ2-6, with 8 bases fitting TRBD2. This CDR3 has 18 residues. The ends lost 0 bases at V and 3 bases at J; junction bases unmatched: 8. Germline CDR1 reads SGHKS; CDR2 reads YYEKEE (reference sequence). CDR3 nucleotides: TGTGCCAGCAGCTTGGGTGGTAGCGGGATGTTTGGGGCCAACGTCCTGACTTTC. Encoded protein: CASSLGGSGMFGANVLTF.

The chain joins TRBV5-5 to TRBJ2-5; 10 bases are shared with TRBD1. J lost 0 bases, V lost 3 bases, and 5 bases had no gene match. This CDR3 region has 16 residues. Germline assignment: CDR1 SGHKS and CDR2 YYEKEE (reference sequence). The CDR3 sequence: CASSSRTGGNQETQYF. Here the CDR3 DNA reads TGTGCCAGCAGCTCCCGGACAGGGGGGAACCAAGAGACCCAGTACTTC.

The gene calls are TRBV6-5 and TRBJ2-7, with D perhaps given as TRBD1 or TRBD2 (5 bases each). CDR3 size: 19 residues. V was trimmed by 2 bases and J by 2 bases, leaving 25 bases between them. Germline CDR1 is MNHEY and CDR2 is SVGAGI. The CDR3 sequence: CASSYGPPSGRAGTYEQYF. CDR3 coding DNA: TGTGCCAGCAGTTACGGACCACCGTCGGGGCGGGCTGGGACCTACGAGCAGTACTTC.

The chain couples TRBV7-2 to TRBJ2-7; the match to TRBD1 covers 7 bases. V was clipped by 4 bases and J by 2 bases; unmatched bases: 8. Germline V gene data show CDR1 as SGHTA and CDR2 as FQGNSA. CDR3 length: 15 amino acids. The DNA for the CDR3 is TGTGCCAGCAGCTCTCGACAGGGAATCCCCTACGAGCAGTACTTC. Translated, it gives CASSSRQGIPYEQYF.

This sequence joins TRBV29-1 and TRBJ1-1; 8 positions agree with TRBD1. The V and J ends lost 4 bases and 4 bases, in that order; junction bases with no gene match: 8. CDR3 length: 14 residues. Per the germline V gene, CDR1 is SQVTM and CDR2 is ANQGSEA. CDR3: CSVGIRGTGTEAFF. The CDR3 DNA follows: TGCAGCGTTGGCATTAGGGGGACAGGCACTGAAGCTTTCTTT.

This chain connects TRBV20-1 to TRBJ2-5, with TRBD2 matching over 15 bases. This CDR3 region has 15 residues. Germline assignment: CDR1 DFQATT and CDR2 SNEGSKA (reference sequence). Unmatched junction bases numbered 8, after V lost 6 bases and J lost 6 bases. The CDR3 spells CSAGLAGGYRKTQYF. CDR3 DNA: TGCAGTGCCGGACTAGCGGGAGGGTATAGAAAGACCCAGTACTTC.

The CDR3 DNA reads as TGTGCCAGCAGGGCTTGGACAGGGGCGAGCAATGAGCAGTACTTC. It specifies CASRAWTGASNEQYF. This chain connects TRBV6-2 or TRBV6-3 to TRBJ2-5; 9 nucleotides match TRBD1. The length of the CDR3 is 15 residues. V lost 6 bases to trimming and J lost 11 bases; unmatched junction nucleotides: 16. CDR1 MNHEY and CDR2 SVGEGT come from the germline V gene.